This TCR beta chain was identified in a study of response to subunit inactivated influenza vaccine. TCRdb called the RT-PCR reads again in MiXCR, with one record for every CDR3 protein. The repertoire holds around 580,000 distinct CDR3 sequences, with around 15% as singletons. V lost 4 bases and J 0 bases, leaving 10 bases between the germline ends. Germline CDR1 is SGHTA and CDR2 is FQGNSA. This CDR3 is 15 amino acids long. Sequenced material: PBMCs from blood, taken roughly 12 days after vaccination. This TCR came from a man in his fifties or sixties who received an inactivated influenza vaccine. This chain joins TRBV7-2 and TRBJ1-5; D unclear. The CDR3 protein is CASSSHGISNQPQHF. For the CDR3, the DNA is TGTGCCAGCAGCTCCCATGGGATTAGCAATCAGCCCCAGCATTTT.